The rows below give T cell receptor beta chains drawn from one sample of a study of Graves' ophthalmopathy and Graves' hyperthyroidism. TCRdb passed the multiplex PCR reads through MiXCR, listing each CDR3 protein once. Among around 50,000 distinct CDR3 sequences listed, 50% were seen once. The sequenced material came from peripheral blood. These receptors were obtained from an adult man with Graves' ophthalmopathy. Both conserved end residues are part of each CDR3. A D gene is named only where the DNA matches it firmly. Clone size is shown for a subset of rows, as once, few, many or a class of expanded clone.

DNA: TGTGCCAGCAGCCCCCTCCTGACTAGCGGGAGGGCCGTGGAGCAGTACTTC
CDR3: CASSPLLTSGRAVEQYF
D: TRBD2
size: many
J: TRBJ2-7
V: TRBV3-1
length: 17

DNA: TGCAGTGCCAAGTACAGGGGGGGCTATGGCTACACCTTC
CDR3: CSAKYRGGYGYTF
D: TRBD1
size: medium-sized
J: TRBJ1-2
V: TRBV20-1
length: 13

DNA: TGTGCCAGCGACCTACAGGGGGGCACTGAAGCTTTCTTT
CDR3: CASDLQGGTEAFF
D: TRBD1
size: many
J: TRBJ1-1
V: TRBV2
length: 13

DNA: TGTGCCAGCAGCTCAGGGTACGGGGAGCTGTTTTTT
CDR3: CASSSGYGELFF
D: NA
size: many
J: TRBJ2-2
V: TRBV7-2
length: 12

DNA: TGTGCCAGCCGGGGGGGACGTATGGGCGGCTACACCTTC
CDR3: CASRGGRMGGYTF
D: NA
size: NA
J: TRBJ1-2
V: TRBV6-1
length: 13

DNA: TGTGCCAGCAGCCCCCCCTTTCCGCATTTT
CDR3: CASSPPFPHF
D: NA
size: many
J: TRBJ1-5
V: TRBV7-3
length: 10

DNA: TGTGCCAGCAGTCTGTCTCAGTGGGACACCGGGGAGCTGTTTTTT
CDR3: CASSLSQWDTGELFF
D: NA
size: few
J: TRBJ2-2
V: TRBV27
length: 15

DNA: TGCGCCAGCAGCGGAGGCAGGGGGGAGGTCGAGCAGTACTTC
CDR3: CASSGGRGEVEQYF
D: NA
size: NA
J: TRBJ2-7
V: TRBV5-1
length: 14

DNA: TGTGTCAGCAGCCGACCCTCGACAGACACCCTCCACTTT
CDR3: CVSSRPSTDTLHF
D: NA
size: many
J: TRBJ1-6
V: TRBV6-5
length: 13

DNA: TGTGCCAGCAGCTCCGGGGGAACTGAAGCTTTC
CDR3: CASSSGGTEAF
D: NA
size: NA
J: TRBJ2-6
V: TRBV7-2
length: 11

DNA: TGCAGTGCTAGATCAGGGTCCAATGAAGCTTTCTTT
CDR3: CSARSGSNEAFF
D: NA
size: NA
J: TRBJ1-1
V: TRBV20-1
length: 12

DNA: TGCGCCAGCAGCTCCACCTCGGGACTAGCGGGAGGACCTTACAATGAGCAGTTCTTC
CDR3: CASSSTSGLAGGPYNEQFF
D: TRBD2
size: NA
J: TRBJ2-1
V: TRBV5-1
length: 19